What follows are 25 T cell receptor beta chains derived from one specimen sequenced in a study of T cell repertoires in cytomegalovirus infection. The antigens of these receptors remain unknown. TCRdb re-derived calls from the reads in MiXCR, one entry per CDR3 protein. The repertoire consists of under 90,000 distinct CDR3 sequences, with roughly half occurring once and the leading ten covering 90% to 95%. The sample consisted of CD8+ T cells from cultured PBMCs, taken from culture after CMV antigen stimulation. The receptor source for this set is a human donor in good health (CMV status not recorded). Some clones in this sample may be carry-over from other donors' samples.

The V gene is TRBV10-3, the J gene TRBJ2-1, with 14 bases aligning to TRBD2. The CDR3 has 16 residues. The V gene end was trimmed by 4 bases and the J gene end by 3 bases; junction bases not matched to a gene: 2. Germline loops: CDR1 ENHRY, CDR2 SYGVKD. The chain's CDR3 is CAISGTSGRNYNEQFF. The CDR3, as DNA: TGTGCCATCAGTGGGACTAGCGGGAGGAACTACAATGAGCAGTTCTTC.

This chain connects TRBV5-1 to TRBJ2-2; a weak D match, TRBD1 (6 bases). This CDR3 region has 15 residues. Germline CDR1 is SGHRS and CDR2 is YFSETQ. V was pared by 4 bases and J by 4 bases, with 14 bases between. The CDR3 region is CASSPPKGVTGELFF. DNA for the CDR3: TGCGCCAGCAGCCCCCCAAAGGGGGTCACCGGGGAGCTGTTTTTT.

V and J are TRBV6-6 and TRBJ2-7; 12 positions match TRBD1. The V and J ends lost 8 bases and 2 bases, in that order; junction bases with no gene match: 13. From germline, CDR1 is MNHNY and CDR2 SVGAGI (reference sequence). The length of the CDR3 is 17 residues. The CDR3 region is CASLGTGGESKAYEQYF. DNA for the CDR3: TGTGCCAGCCTCGGGACAGGGGGCGAATCGAAGGCCTACGAGCAGTACTTC.

This chain links TRBV27 with TRBJ1-5; 7 bases agree with TRBD1. This CDR3 has 15 residues. Looked up from germline, CDR1 is MNHEY and CDR2 is SMNVEV (reference sequence). V lost 5 bases to trimming and J lost 1 base; unmatched junction nucleotides: 5. The DNA for the CDR3 is TGTGCCAGCAGTACTCGACAGGGAAGCAATCAGCCCCAGCATTTT. Translation: CASSTRQGSNQPQHF.

This chain connects TRBV12-3 or TRBV12-4 to TRBJ1-1; 11 bases are a match to TRBD1. The CDR3 is 14 residues long. J was trimmed by 4 bases and V by 7 bases; bases with no gene match: 5. The CDR3, as DNA: TGTGCCAGCACCTGGGGGACAGGGGGCACTGAAGCTTTCTTT. Translated, it gives CASTWGTGGTEAFF.

This clonotype was observed at least ten times. CDR3 sequence reads: CASSRGQGVATGELFF. CDR3 coding DNA: TGTGCCAGCAGCAGGGGACAGGGGGTGGCCACCGGGGAGCTGTTTTTT. This rearrangement joins TRBV7-2 to TRBJ2-2; 11 bases align to TRBD1. Germline V CDR1 and CDR2: SGHTA, FQGNSA. V gave up 5 bases and J gave up 4 bases; unmatched junction bases: 6. The CDR3 extends over 16 amino acids.

This clonotype was recorded only once. The rearrangement links TRBV10-3 to TRBJ2-2; 9 nucleotides align to TRBD1. The trim removed 9 bases at V and 6 bases at J, leaving 11 bases unmatched. This CDR3 spans 15 amino acids. CDR1 is ENHRY and CDR2 is SYGVKD in the germline V gene. The CDR3 loop reads CAIKRTGDNSGELFF. In DNA, the CDR3 is TGTGCCATAAAGCGGACAGGGGACAACTCCGGGGAGCTGTTTTTT.

There are many counts of this clonotype. This chain links TRBV7-2 with TRBJ1-6; D perhaps matches TRBD1 (5 bases). V was cut by 5 bases and J by 0 bases, with 14 bases left in between. The CDR3 has 17 amino acids. Germline V gene data show CDR1 as SGHTA and CDR2 as FQGNSA. The CDR3 bases are TGTGCCAGCAGCCGGGACGGTGGAAACTCCTATAATTCACCCCTCCACTTT. It translates to CASSRDGGNSYNSPLHF.

This chain joins TRBV20-1 and TRBJ2-7; 10 bases are a match to TRBD2. The CDR3 totals 13 residues. Germline values: CDR1 DFQATT, CDR2 SNEGSKA (reference sequence). Trimming at V came to 5 bases and at J to 3 bases, leaving 4 bases not matched to a gene. The CDR3 bases are TGCAGTGCTCGTGGGACTAGCGACTACGAGCAGTACTTC. As protein: CSARGTSDYEQYF.

The chain carries TRBV6-1 and TRBJ1-5; 12 nucleotides line up with TRBD1. The V gene end was trimmed by 6 bases and the J gene end by 5 bases; junction bases not matched to a gene: 8. In germline, CDR1 is MNHNS, CDR2 SASEGT. The CDR3 covers 16 residues. In nucleotides, the CDR3 is TGTGCCAGCAGGGGGGCCGGGACAGGGGGCTATCAGCCCCAGCATTTT. Encoded protein: CASRGAGTGGYQPQHF.

The chain combines TRBV6-2 or TRBV6-3 with TRBJ1-1, with D uncertain. The CDR3 spans 14 residues. Germline V gene data show CDR1 as MNHEY and CDR2 as SVGEGT. Trimming pared 7 bases from V and 0 bases from J, leaving 12 bases between. This CDR3 reads CASIPTVMNTEAFF. The CDR3 nucleotides are TGTGCCAGCATCCCGACGGTGATGAACACTGAAGCTTTCTTT.

This chain connects TRBV27 to TRBJ2-5; the D call may be TRBD1 or TRBD2 (5 bases each). Trimming removed 5 bases at V and 0 bases at J, with 10 bases between. The CDR3 covers 14 residues. The V gene's germline CDR1 is MNHEY and CDR2 SMNVEV (reference sequence). Here the CDR3 DNA reads TGTGCCAGCAGTACCATGGGGGACCAAGAGACCCAGTACTTC. It translates to CASSTMGDQETQYF.

This clonotype showed up many times. This chain connects TRBV28 to TRBJ1-2; D might be TRBD1 (6 bases). Trimming left V 4 bases short and J 3 bases short, with 18 bases between. CDR1 MDHEN and CDR2 SYDVKM come from the germline V gene. This CDR3 is 16 amino acids long. Here the CDR3 DNA reads TGTGCCAGCAGTTCCCCGGCTGGGGGGGCGCACTATGGCTACACCTTC. Translation: CASSSPAGGAHYGYTF.

The rearrangement uses TRBV7-9 and TRBJ2-7; 8 bases match TRBD2. The CDR3 has 13 amino acids. The V gene end was trimmed by 6 bases and the J gene end by 5 bases; junction bases not matched to a gene: 6. In germline, CDR1 is SEHNR, CDR2 FQNEAQ (reference sequence). CDR3 in amino acids: CASSPSTSDEQYF. The CDR3 DNA reads as TGTGCCAGCAGTCCTTCGACTAGCGACGAGCAGTACTTC.

The V gene is TRBV19, the J gene TRBJ2-1, with 12 bases matching TRBD2. This CDR3 comprises 14 residues. CDR1 and CDR2 (germline): LNHDA, SQIVND (reference sequence). V was clipped by 6 bases and J by 7 bases; unmatched bases: 4. For the CDR3, the DNA is TGTGCCAGTAGAATAACTAGCGGGAGGAATGAGCAGTTCTTC. This gives the protein CASRITSGRNEQFF.

This clonotype was counted only a few times. Here the CDR3 reads CASSLYPGPSYEQYF. Written as DNA, the CDR3 is TGTGCCAGCAGTTTATATCCGGGGCCCTCCTACGAGCAGTACTTC. The V call is TRBV27, the J call TRBJ2-7, with D perhaps matching TRBD1 or TRBD2 (5 bases each). V was trimmed by 1 base and J by 0 bases, leaving 10 bases between them. Germline-derived CDR1 and CDR2 are MNHEY and SMNVEV (reference sequence). The CDR3 extends over 15 amino acids.

The genes are TRBV7-6 and TRBJ2-1, with D possibly matching TRBD1 (6 bases). CDR1 and CDR2 from the germline V gene are SGHVS and FNYEAQ. Between the trimmed V and J ends, which lost 5 bases and 7 bases, there was a span of 18 bases. The CDR3 has 15 amino acids. The CDR3 region has the DNA TGTGCCAGCAGCCCCCTCCTTTCTCAGGGGAATGAGCAGTTCTTC. It yields the protein CASSPLLSQGNEQFF.

The gene calls are TRBV7-6 and TRBJ1-1; D perhaps matches TRBD1 (6 bases). Germline V lookup: CDR1 SGHVS, CDR2 FNYEAQ. V shed 0 bases and J shed 4 bases, with 18 bases lying between them. The CDR3 is 17 residues long. The CDR3 sequence is CASSLAGGPRKGTEAFF. The CDR3, as DNA: TGTGCCAGCAGCTTAGCGGGGGGGCCCCGGAAGGGCACTGAAGCTTTCTTT.

The chain is built from TRBV4-1 and TRBJ2-7; 9 bases agree with TRBD1. Losses at the gene ends were 0 bases for V and 3 bases for J; bases not matched to a gene: 9. CDR3 length equals 17 residues. CDR1 MGHRA and CDR2 YSYEKL come from the germline V gene. Here the CDR3 reads CASSQDPRDREYYEQYF. The CDR3 nucleotides read TGCGCCAGCAGCCAAGACCCCCGGGACAGGGAGTACTACGAGCAGTACTTC.

This clonotype has just a few counts. The V and J genes are TRBV4-1 and TRBJ2-7; 11 bases match TRBD1. The CDR3 runs to 16 residues. J gave up 1 base and V 0 bases, and 2 bases lay outside the gene matches. The germline V gene encodes CDR1 MGHRA and CDR2 YSYEKL. The CDR3 nucleotides are TGCGCCAGCAGCCAAGAGGGACAGGGGGTGTCCTACGAGCAGTACTTC. Residues: CASSQEGQGVSYEQYF.

The chain joins TRBV19 to TRBJ1-2; no firm D call. This CDR3 has 13 residues. Trimming cost V 10 bases and J 2 bases, with 14 bases left between them. Germline-derived CDR1 and CDR2 are LNHDA and SQIVND (reference sequence). The CDR3 coding sequence is TGTGCCACTGGCTTTACAGCGAACTATGGCTACACCTTC. Its protein is CATGFTANYGYTF.

The CDR3 nucleotides read TGTGCCAGCAGCTTAGAACTAGCGGGAACCTACGAGCAGTACTTC. As protein: CASSLELAGTYEQYF. The chain employs TRBV7-8 and TRBJ2-7; 10 bases are shared with TRBD2. Germline CDR1 is SGHVS and CDR2 is FQNEAQ. CDR3 length equals 15 residues. The ends lost 1 base at V and 2 bases at J; junction bases unmatched: 2.

The table lists this clonotype with a few counts. V and J are TRBV6-5 and TRBJ2-1, with 10 bases aligning to TRBD2. CDR3 length: 14 amino acids. Trimming at V came to 7 bases and at J to 7 bases, leaving 7 bases not matched to a gene. The germline gives CDR1 MNHEY, CDR2 SVGAGI. The CDR3 DNA reads TGTGCCAGCAATCTAGCGGGAGTGGGAAATGAGCAGTTCTTC. Its protein product is CASNLAGVGNEQFF.

The V gene is TRBV6-1, the J gene TRBJ2-3; tentatively, D is TRBD1 or TRBD2 (5 bases each). CDR1 MNHNS and CDR2 SASEGT come from the germline V gene. V lost 2 bases, J lost 10 bases, and 10 bases lay in between. CDR3 length: 12 amino acids. CDR3 amino acids: CASSEPGRPQYF. The CDR3 coding sequence is TGTGCCAGCAGTGAACCGGGACGCCCGCAGTATTTT.

The CDR3 spells CASSSASGSSYEQYF. The DNA for the CDR3 is TGTGCCAGCAGTTCTGCTAGCGGGTCCTCCTACGAGCAGTACTTC. V usage is TRBV27 and J usage is TRBJ2-7, with TRBD2 identical over 8 bases. CDR1 and CDR2 (germline): MNHEY, SMNVEV (reference sequence). Losses at the gene ends were 4 bases for V and 0 bases for J; bases not matched to a gene: 5. CDR3 size: 15 residues.